This entry describes one T cell receptor (beta chain). What it recognizes is unknown. The V gene's germline CDR1 is SGHRS and CDR2 YFSETQ. This CDR3 has 16 amino acids. Between the trimmed V and J ends, which lost 6 bases and 0 bases, there was a span of 18 bases. These data originate in a study of vaccination and CD4 T cells after COVID-19. In the study overall: Post-COVID specimens were obtained a median around 100 days after diagnosis (range 35 to 161). Cells were stimulated with overlapping spike peptides from SARS-CoV-2, HCoV-NL63, HCoV-OC43 and HCoV-229E.

The sample's treatment: roughly nine-day PBMC culture with coronavirus spike peptide pools or control peptides (ViraFEST assay). Following expansion of antigen-specific T cells with peptide pools, ViraFEST then sequenced TCRs. Scientists ran DNA taken from cultured CD4+ T cells through the Oncomine TCR Beta short-read assay for sequencing. Each CDR3 protein gets one entry after TCRdb re-called the PCR reads with MiXCR. The sample contains some 21,000 distinct CDR3 sequences, roughly half of which appear only once. This chain connects TRBV5-1 to TRBJ1-1, with unresolved D. The TCR sequence derives from a human donor who had recovered from COVID-19. Sequenced sample: CD4+ T cells from blood, cultured in vitro. The CDR3 region has the DNA TGCGCCAGCACCCCCATAGGCAGCGTCATGAACACTGAAGCTTTCTTT. Residues: CASTPIGSVMNTEAFF.